This T cell receptor (beta chain) stems from a study of regulatory T cells in long-lasting Graves disease. This clonotype was recorded many times. Germline V CDR1 and CDR2: LGHDT, YNNKEL (reference sequence). Deletions cut 4 bases from V and 4 bases from J, with 14 bases between. CDR3 length equals 15 residues. Noted time point: persistent/refractory GD, antithyroid drugs over 5 years with positive TRAb. Preparation of the TCR library used RNA extracted from PBMCs. Arm-PCR with iRepertoire HTBI primers amplified the CDR3 regions for these TCR beta libraries. TCRdb reprocessed the multiplex PCR reads via MiXCR and lists one record per CDR3 protein. The profile shows over 300,000 distinct CDR3 sequences, about 20% of them singletons.

This clonotype was obtained from a female donor with Graves disease. The V gene is TRBV3-1, the J gene TRBJ1-5; D gene ambiguous. Here the sequenced sample was peripheral blood mononuclear cells (PBMCs), taken when the disease was refractory, from a patient treated with antithyroid drugs. The CDR3 DNA follows: TGTGCCAGCAGCCCTAGGTGGGGTACAAATCAGCCCCAGCATTTT. It codes for CASSPRWGTNQPQHF.